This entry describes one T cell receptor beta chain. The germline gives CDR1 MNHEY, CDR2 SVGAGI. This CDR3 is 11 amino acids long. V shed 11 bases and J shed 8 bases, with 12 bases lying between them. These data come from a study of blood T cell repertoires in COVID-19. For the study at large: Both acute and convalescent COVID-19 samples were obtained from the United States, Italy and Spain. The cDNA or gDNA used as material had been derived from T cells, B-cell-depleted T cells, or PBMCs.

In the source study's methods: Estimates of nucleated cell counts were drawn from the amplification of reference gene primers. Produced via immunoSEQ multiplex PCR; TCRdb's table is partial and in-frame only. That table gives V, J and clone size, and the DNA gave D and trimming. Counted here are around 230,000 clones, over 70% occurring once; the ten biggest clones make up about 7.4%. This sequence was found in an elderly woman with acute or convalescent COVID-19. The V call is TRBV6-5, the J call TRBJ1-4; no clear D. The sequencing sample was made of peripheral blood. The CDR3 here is CASRGQEKLFF. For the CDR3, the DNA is TGTGCCTCGAGAGGGCAAGAAAAACTGTTTTTT.